Below are 26 T cell receptor beta chains sequenced from a single sample in a study of early T cells in non-severe SARS-CoV-2 infection. TCRdb called the 5' RACE reads again in MiXCR, with one record for every CDR3 protein. Of about 33,000 distinct CDR3 sequences listed, 5% are singletons. The sequencing sample was made of whole blood. All receptors derive from an adult who was a healthcare worker with PCR-confirmed SARS-CoV-2 infection or an uninfected control (not recorded which).

This clonotype came up many times. This chain joins TRBV25-1 and TRBJ2-7; TRBD1 is a possible D gene (5 bases). CDR3 length: 10 amino acids. V gave up 8 bases and J gave up 3 bases, with 5 bases separating them. Germline CDR1 is MGHDK and CDR2 is SYGVNS. The CDR3 coding sequence is TGTGCCAGCGGACACTACGAGCAGTACTTC. Protein product: CASGHYEQYF.

The CDR3 loop is CASEVGGVTDTQYF. CDR3 DNA: TGTGCCAGTGAAGTTGGCGGAGTCACAGATACGCAGTATTTT. The chain employs TRBV21-1 and TRBJ2-3. TRBV21-1 has pseudogene status. CDR3 length equals 14 residues.

This clonotype was observed a handful of times. This chain joins TRBV2 and TRBJ1-1; unclear D gene. There are 12 residues in the CDR3. Germline V gives CDR1 SNHLY, CDR2 FYNNEI. Deletions cut 7 bases from V and 1 base from J, with 7 bases between. For the CDR3, the DNA is TGTGCCAGCAATCGAGAGAACACTGAAGCTTTCTTT. Residues: CASNRENTEAFF.

This clonotype was seen repeatedly, ten times or more. The chain carries TRBV6-2 or TRBV6-3 and TRBJ2-2, with 13 nucleotides matching TRBD2. The CDR3 extends over 19 amino acids. V lost 2 bases and J lost 3; bases outside the gene matches: 9. The germline V gene has CDR1 MNHEY and CDR2 SVGEGT. In nucleotides, the CDR3 is TGTGCCAGCAGTTACCCAAAACCGGGACTAGCGGGGTACACCGGGGAGCTGTTTTTT. Translating it yields CASSYPKPGLAGYTGELFF.

This clonotype was counted at least ten times. The CDR3 sequence is CAWSVQRQPNTGELFF. CDR3 sequence (DNA): TGTGCCTGGAGTGTCCAAAGACAGCCGAACACCGGGGAGCTGTTTTTT. This chain connects TRBV30 to TRBJ2-2; TRBD1 might be the D (5 bases). The CDR3 runs to 16 residues. V lost 0 bases and J lost 0, with 11 bases in between. Germline CDR1 reads GTSNPN; CDR2 reads SVGIG (reference sequence).

This clonotype was observed a handful of times. This chain's CDR3 is CASSHEQYAYEQYF. The DNA of the CDR3 is TGTGCCAGCAGCCACGAGCAGTACGCCTACGAGCAGTACTTC. This rearrangement joins TRBV3-1 to TRBJ2-7; no reliable D call. Germline V gives CDR1 LGHDT, CDR2 YNNKEL (reference sequence). This CDR3 is built from 14 residues. V shed 3 bases and J shed 2 bases, with 11 bases lying between them.

The chain combines TRBV28 with TRBJ2-5; D possibly corresponds to TRBD1 (5 bases). This CDR3 spans 15 amino acids. The V gene's germline CDR1 is MDHEN and CDR2 SYDVKM. V gave up 5 bases and J gave up 1 base, with 14 bases separating them. CDR3 residues: CASSTPPDTQETQYF. The DNA of the CDR3 is TGTGCCAGCAGTACCCCGCCGGACACCCAAGAGACCCAGTACTTC.

The genes are TRBV19 and TRBJ2-1; 11 bases agree with TRBD2. V dropped 4 bases and J dropped 4; count of bases not matched to a gene: 3. This CDR3 is built from 15 residues. CDR1 LNHDA and CDR2 SQIVND come from the germline V gene (reference sequence). This CDR3 reads CASSSGTSGYNEQFF. CDR3 nucleotide sequence: TGTGCCAGTAGTAGCGGGACTAGCGGTTACAATGAGCAGTTCTTC.

V and J are TRBV20-1 and TRBJ2-1; D is possibly TRBD1 or TRBD2 (5 bases each). Germline V lookup: CDR1 DFQATT, CDR2 SNEGSKA (reference sequence). Trimming shortened V by 6 bases and J by 4 bases, and 16 bases separated the two germline ends. The CDR3 covers 14 residues. CDR3 in amino acids: CSAPRGPDYNEQFF. The CDR3 bases are TGCAGTGCCCCACGGGGACCCGATTACAATGAGCAGTTCTTC.

The rearrangement links TRBV4-3 to TRBJ2-1, with 8 bases that match TRBD2. The CDR3 is 16 amino acids. V shed 2 bases and J 9 bases; nucleotides not matched to a gene: 12. Germline V gene sequence: CDR1 LGHNA, CDR2 YSLEER. The chain's CDR3 is CASSQTGTRIGGEQFF. CDR3 sequence (DNA): TGCGCCAGCAGCCAAACCGGGACTAGGATAGGCGGTGAGCAGTTCTTC.

This clonotype was observed at least ten times. The chain couples TRBV7-3 to TRBJ1-1, with D unresolved. The V end was cut by 2 bases, the J end by 1 base, with 5 bases between. The CDR3 extends over 13 amino acids. From germline, CDR1 is SGHTA and CDR2 FQGTGA. The CDR3 sequence is CASSLFKNTEAFF. CDR3 DNA: TGTGCCAGCAGCTTATTCAAGAACACTGAAGCTTTCTTT.

This clonotype was found a few times. CDR3 sequence (DNA): TGCAGTGCTAGAGGGACTACCCACCAAGAGACCCAGTACTTC. Translating it yields CSARGTTHQETQYF. The J gene is TRBJ2-5, the V gene TRBV20-1; TRBD2 might be the D (6 bases). In germline, CDR1 is DFQATT, CDR2 SNEGSKA (reference sequence). The CDR3 runs to 14 residues. The V end lost 1 base, the J end lost 0 bases, and 9 bases lay between the germline ends.

In its sample, this clonotype was seen many times. The chain is built from TRBV7-9 and TRBJ1-1; D gene ambiguous. CDR3 length: 12 residues. V gave up 3 bases and J gave up 1 base, with 3 bases separating them. Germline CDR1 reads SEHNR; CDR2 reads FQNEAQ (reference sequence). The CDR3 DNA is TGTGCCAGCAGCTTTCAGAACACTGAAGCTTTCTTT. Translated: CASSFQNTEAFF.

This clonotype has a handful of counts. The rearrangement uses TRBV11-2 and TRBJ1-2; D may be TRBD1 (6 bases). This CDR3 comprises 16 residues. V was shortened by 2 bases and J by 8 bases, with 21 bases between the two germline ends. Germline V CDR1 and CDR2: SGHAT, FQNNGV. The chain's CDR3 is CASSLPPRGQGLGYTF. The DNA for the CDR3 is TGTGCCAGCAGCTTACCTCCTCGAGGGCAGGGGCTAGGCTACACCTTC.

The chain links TRBV3-1 to TRBJ2-1, with D possibly matching TRBD2 (5 bases). Germline lookup yields CDR1 LGHDT and CDR2 YNNKEL (reference sequence). The CDR3 is made up of 14 amino acids. Trimming shortened V by 4 bases and J by 5 bases, and 12 bases separated the two germline ends. This chain's CDR3 is CASSPNVGNNEQFF. The CDR3 DNA reads as TGTGCCAGCAGCCCTAACGTCGGGAACAATGAGCAGTTCTTC.

In its sample, this clonotype was seen many times. The genes are TRBV7-2 and TRBJ2-7; unclear D gene. The V end lost 3 bases, the J end lost 3 bases, and 12 bases lay between the germline ends. This CDR3 region has 14 residues. Germline loops: CDR1 SGHTA, CDR2 FQGNSA. The CDR3 protein is CASSFSPQIYEQYF. CDR3 nucleotides: TGTGCCAGCAGCTTCTCCCCGCAGATCTACGAGCAGTACTTC. The whole variable domain, filled in from reference TRBV7-2 and TRBJ2-7, reads GAGVSQSPSNKVTEKGKDVELRCDPISGHTALYWYRQSLGQGLEFLIYFQGNSAPDKSGLPSDRFSAERTGGSVSTLTIQRTQQEDSAVYLCASSFSPQIYEQYFGPGTRLTVT.

The chain has TRBV27 and TRBJ2-2; D is undetermined. From germline, CDR1 is MNHEY and CDR2 SMNVEV (reference sequence). Trimming removed 3 bases from V and 5 bases from J, with 13 bases in between. The CDR3 totals 15 residues. CDR3 sequence (DNA): TGTGCCAGCAGTTTTTATCCATCACGAACCGGGGAGCTGTTTTTT. Protein: CASSFYPSRTGELFF.

This clonotype has a handful of counts. The chain combines TRBV29-1 with TRBJ2-1, with a possible D match to TRBD2 (6 bases). V lost 6 bases, J lost 0 bases, and 18 bases lay in between. Germline V gene sequence: CDR1 SQVTM, CDR2 ANQGSEA. The length of the CDR3 is 16 residues. The CDR3 loop reads CSVQGLPGISYNEQFF. DNA of the CDR3: TGCAGCGTCCAGGGACTGCCAGGGATCTCCTACAATGAGCAGTTCTTC.

This clonotype occurred a few times. The chain recombines TRBV9 with TRBJ1-6; TRBD1 matches at 8 bases. The CDR3 runs to 16 residues. The V segment lost 3 bases and the J segment 6 bases; nucleotides outside the gene matches: 8. From germline, CDR1 is SGDLS and CDR2 YYNGEE. In DNA, the CDR3 is TGTGCCAGCAGCGATGGACAGGGCGGGAGTAATTCACCCCTCCACTTT. Translation gives CASSDGQGGSNSPLHF.

This clonotype was counted many times. The chain is built from TRBV3-1 and TRBJ2-6, with D unclear. This CDR3 has 15 residues. Trimming pared 6 bases from V and 0 bases from J, leaving 9 bases between. Looked up from germline, CDR1 is LGHDT and CDR2 is YNNKEL (reference sequence). CDR3: CASSPPTSGANVLTF. CDR3 bases: TGTGCCAGCAGTCCACCCACCTCTGGGGCCAACGTCCTGACTTTC.

This clonotype was observed at least ten times. The CDR3 loop reads CASSSGGPSYEQYF. CDR3 sequence (DNA): TGTGCCAGCAGTAGCGGGGGGCCTTCCTACGAGCAGTACTTC. The V and J genes are TRBV25-1 and TRBJ2-7, with TRBD2 matching over 9 bases. This CDR3 contains 14 residues. Looked up from germline, CDR1 is MGHDK and CDR2 is SYGVNS. After removal of 5 bases from V and 1 base from J, the junction contained 3 bases not matched to a gene.

Ten or more counts support this clonotype. The genes are TRBV28 and TRBJ1-2; no firm D call. V gave up 2 bases and J gave up 3 bases, with 10 bases separating them. The CDR3 consists of 14 residues. Germline CDR1 and CDR2: MDHEN and SYDVKM. This CDR3 reads CASSLQRTYYGYTF. The CDR3, as DNA: TGTGCCAGCAGTTTACAAAGGACGTACTATGGCTACACCTTC.

This clonotype appeared many times. The chain recombines TRBV12-3 or TRBV12-4 with TRBJ1-4; D ambiguous. The ends were cut back, 2 bases at V and 7 bases at J, with 8 bases in the middle. The CDR3 is 13 residues long. CDR3 nucleotide sequence: TGTGCCAGCAGTTTAAATTTGGGTGAAAAACTGTTTTTT. Amino acids: CASSLNLGEKLFF.

This clonotype was counted only a few times. The limits of the CDR3 on the DNA are not certain, so only TCRdb's listed CDR3 is given. The chain joins TRBV6-1 to TRBJ1-2; no DNA check was done on the table's D call, TRBD1. Germline CDR1 and CDR2: MNHNS and SASEGT. 16 amino acids form the CDR3, both terminal residues included. Here the CDR3 reads CASSSSPGQGSSGYTF.

The table lists this clonotype with a few counts. This chain connects TRBV30 to TRBJ1-3; 7 bases map to TRBD1. Trimming removed 8 bases from V and 2 bases from J; junction bases left unmatched: 9. CDR1 is GTSNPN, CDR2 SVGIG, per germline (reference sequence). The length of the CDR3 is 14 residues. The CDR3 DNA follows: TGTGCCACAAACAGGGGTCTTGCTGGAAACACCATATATTTT. Translating gives CATNRGLAGNTIYF.

At least ten counts were recorded for this clonotype. V usage is TRBV27 and J usage is TRBJ2-4; no firm D call. With 1 base removed from V and 8 bases from J, the gap between germline ends came to 21 bases. The germline V gene encodes CDR1 MNHEY and CDR2 SMNVEV (reference sequence). CDR3 length equals 17 residues. CDR3 sequence: CASSLFAPSLSGDIQYF. CDR3 coding DNA: TGTGCCAGCAGTTTATTTGCTCCCTCGTTGAGTGGGGACATTCAGTACTTC.